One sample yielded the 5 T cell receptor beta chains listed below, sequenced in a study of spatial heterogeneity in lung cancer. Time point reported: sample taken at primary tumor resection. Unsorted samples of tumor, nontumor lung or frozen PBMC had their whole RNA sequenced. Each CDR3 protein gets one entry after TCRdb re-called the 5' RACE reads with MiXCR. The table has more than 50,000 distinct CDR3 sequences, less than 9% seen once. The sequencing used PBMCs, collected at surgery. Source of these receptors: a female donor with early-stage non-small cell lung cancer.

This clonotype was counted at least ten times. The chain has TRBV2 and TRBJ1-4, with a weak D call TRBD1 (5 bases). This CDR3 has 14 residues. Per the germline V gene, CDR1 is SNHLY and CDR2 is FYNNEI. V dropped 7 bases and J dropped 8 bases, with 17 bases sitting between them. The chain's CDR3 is CASKPTVLMEKLFF. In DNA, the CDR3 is TGTGCCAGCAAGCCGACAGTACTAATGGAAAAACTGTTTTTT. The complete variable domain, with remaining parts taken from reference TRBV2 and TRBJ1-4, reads EPEVTQTPSHQVTQMGQEVILRCVPISNHLYFYWYRQILGQKVEFLVSFYNNEISEKSEIFDDQFSVERPDGSNFTLKIRSTKLEDSAMYFCASKPTVLMEKLFFGSGTQLSVL.

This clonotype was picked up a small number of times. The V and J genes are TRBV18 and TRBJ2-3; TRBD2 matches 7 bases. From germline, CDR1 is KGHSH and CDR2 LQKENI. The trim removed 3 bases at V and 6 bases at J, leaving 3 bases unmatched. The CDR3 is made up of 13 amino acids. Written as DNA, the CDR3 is TGTGCCAGCTCACCGCAGGGAGGGGATACGCAGTATTTT. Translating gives CASSPQGGDTQYF.

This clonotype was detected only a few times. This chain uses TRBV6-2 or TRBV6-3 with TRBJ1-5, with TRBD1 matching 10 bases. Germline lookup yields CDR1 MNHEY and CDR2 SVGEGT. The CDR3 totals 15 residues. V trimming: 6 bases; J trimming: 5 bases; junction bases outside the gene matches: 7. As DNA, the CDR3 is TGTGCCAGCAGAACAGGACAGGGGGGAGATCAGCCCCAGCATTTT. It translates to CASRTGQGGDQPQHF.

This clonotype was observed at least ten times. This chain's CDR3 is CASIPNGGLVYNEQFF. The CDR3 nucleotides are TGTGCCAGTATCCCCAATGGGGGCCTAGTCTACAATGAGCAGTTCTTC. The genes are TRBV19 and TRBJ2-1, with D possibly being TRBD1 (6 bases). CDR3 length: 16 amino acids. The ends were cut back, 7 bases at V and 3 bases at J, with 19 bases in the middle. Per germline, CDR1 LNHDA and CDR2 SQIVND (reference sequence). The entire variable domain, with the rest obtained from reference TRBV19 and TRBJ2-1, is as follows: DGGITQSPKYLFRKEGQNVTLSCEQNLNHDAMYWYRQDPGQGLRLIYYSQIVNDFQKGDIAEGYSVSREKKESFPLTVTSAQKNPTAFYLCASIPNGGLVYNEQFFGPGTRLTVL.

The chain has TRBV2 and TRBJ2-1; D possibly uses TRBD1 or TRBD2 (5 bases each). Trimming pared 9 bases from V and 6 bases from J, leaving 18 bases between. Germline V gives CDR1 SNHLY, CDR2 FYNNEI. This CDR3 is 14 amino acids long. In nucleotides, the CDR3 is TGTGCCAGTGGGGGTATGGTGGGCCTCAATGAGCAGTTCTTC. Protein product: CASGGMVGLNEQFF.